This T cell receptor (beta chain) appears in the sequencing data of a study of metastatic and nonmetastatic thyroid tumors. The entire patient cohort was treatment-naive prior to thyroid surgery. Overall study findings and caveats: Significantly higher TCR beta diversity was reportedly seen in malignant thyroid tumors than benign nodules, in blood and tumor.

A few counts support this clone. Its antigen is not identified. The ends lost 7 bases at V and 4 bases at J; junction bases unmatched: 4. Germline V gene data show CDR1 as MNHNS and CDR2 as SASEGT. The CDR3 is 13 amino acids. As originally analysed: Building a distant-metastasis classifier for papillary thyroid cancer drew on CDR3 differences across clinicopathological groups. MiXCR reprocessed the PCR reads for TCRdb. The V and J calls come from TCRdb's annotation, not from the publication. The sample has over 9,000 clones; around 30% are singletons. The rearrangement joins TRBV6-1 to TRBJ1-5; 7 nucleotides agree with TRBD1. This clonotype was obtained from a male donor with papillary thyroid cancer or a benign thyroid nodule (not recorded which). Some clones in this sample may be carry-over from other donors' samples. Sequencing was performed on adjacent normal tissue. The CDR3 loop reads CASKDRTNQPQHF. The DNA of the CDR3 is TGTGCCAGCAAGGACAGGACTAATCAGCCCCAGCATTTT.